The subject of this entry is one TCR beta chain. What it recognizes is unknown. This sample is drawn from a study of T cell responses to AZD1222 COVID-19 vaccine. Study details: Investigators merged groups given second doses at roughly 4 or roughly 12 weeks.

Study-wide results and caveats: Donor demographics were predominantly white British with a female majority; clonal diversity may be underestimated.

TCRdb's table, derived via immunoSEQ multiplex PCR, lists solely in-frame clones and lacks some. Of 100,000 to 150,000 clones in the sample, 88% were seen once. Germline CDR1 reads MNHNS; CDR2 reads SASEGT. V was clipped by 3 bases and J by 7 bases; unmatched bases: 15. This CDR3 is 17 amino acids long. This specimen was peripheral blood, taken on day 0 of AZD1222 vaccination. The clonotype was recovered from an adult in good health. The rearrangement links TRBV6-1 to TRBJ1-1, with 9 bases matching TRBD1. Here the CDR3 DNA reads TGTGCCAGCAGTGAGAGCCTATGGGGACAGGGAGGTGGTGAAGCTTTCTTT. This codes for CASSESLWGQGGGEAFF.